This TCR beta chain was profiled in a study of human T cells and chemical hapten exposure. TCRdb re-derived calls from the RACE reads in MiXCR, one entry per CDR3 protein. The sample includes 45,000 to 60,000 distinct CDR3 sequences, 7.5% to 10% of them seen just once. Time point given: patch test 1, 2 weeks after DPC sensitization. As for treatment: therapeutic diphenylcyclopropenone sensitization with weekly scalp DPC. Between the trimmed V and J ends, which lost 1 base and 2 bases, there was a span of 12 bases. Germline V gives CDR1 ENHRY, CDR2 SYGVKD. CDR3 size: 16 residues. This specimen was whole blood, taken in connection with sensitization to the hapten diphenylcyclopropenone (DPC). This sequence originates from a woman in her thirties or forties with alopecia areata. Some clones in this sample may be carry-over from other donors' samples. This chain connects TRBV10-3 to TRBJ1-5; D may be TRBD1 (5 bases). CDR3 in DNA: TGTGCCATCAGTGAGTTAGGGATGGGGGGCAATCAGCCCCAGCATTTT. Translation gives CAISELGMGGNQPQHF.